This paragraph covers one T cell receptor beta chain sequence. Antigen: not known. This CDR3 comprises 15 residues. Germline assignment: CDR1 SEHNR and CDR2 FQNEAQ (reference sequence). Trimming took 4 bases from V and 3 from J, leaving 16 bases between them. The sample belongs to a study of T cells after yellow fever vaccination. TCRdb recomputed calls from the 5' RACE reads with MiXCR, one row per CDR3 protein. The sample consists of 300,000 to 400,000 distinct CDR3 sequences, around 6.4% of them appearing once. Study results and caveats: Most primary-vaccination clones reappeared after the booster (approximately 97% CD4, 75% to 90% CD8). From the bulk population, abundant clonotypes could contaminate and appear within FACS-sorted repertoires. Weaker, the secondary response peaked sooner, at day 5 versus 15. A small proportion of clonotypes was detected in both the CD4 and CD8 compartments.

This clonotype was sampled from a man younger than 45 who received the YFV17D yellow fever vaccine. Specimen: PBMCs, collected 5 days after the yellow fever booster vaccination. The rearrangement links TRBV7-9 to TRBJ2-7, with D possibly being TRBD2 (5 bases). The CDR3 loop is CASSSGWGRDYEQYF. DNA of the CDR3: TGTGCCAGCAGCTCGGGGTGGGGTAGAGACTACGAGCAGTACTTC.